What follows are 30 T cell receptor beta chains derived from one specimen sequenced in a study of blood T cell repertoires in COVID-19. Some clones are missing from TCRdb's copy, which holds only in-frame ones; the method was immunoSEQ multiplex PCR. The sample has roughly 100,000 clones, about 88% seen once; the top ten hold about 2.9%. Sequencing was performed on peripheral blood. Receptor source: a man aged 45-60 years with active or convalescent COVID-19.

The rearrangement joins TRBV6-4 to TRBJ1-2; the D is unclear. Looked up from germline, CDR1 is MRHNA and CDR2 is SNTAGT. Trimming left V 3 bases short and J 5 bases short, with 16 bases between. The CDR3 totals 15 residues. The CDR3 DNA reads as TGTGCCAGCAGTGAGAATCAGGCTCTCCCTTATGGCTACACCTTC. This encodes CASSENQALPYGYTF.

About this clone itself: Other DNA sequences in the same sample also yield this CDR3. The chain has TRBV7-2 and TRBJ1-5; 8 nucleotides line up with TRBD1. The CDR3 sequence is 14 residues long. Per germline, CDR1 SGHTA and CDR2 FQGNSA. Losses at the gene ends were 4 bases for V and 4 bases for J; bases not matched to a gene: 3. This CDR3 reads CASSYGQGNQPQHF. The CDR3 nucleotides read TGTGCCAGCAGCTACGGACAGGGAAATCAGCCCCAGCATTTT.

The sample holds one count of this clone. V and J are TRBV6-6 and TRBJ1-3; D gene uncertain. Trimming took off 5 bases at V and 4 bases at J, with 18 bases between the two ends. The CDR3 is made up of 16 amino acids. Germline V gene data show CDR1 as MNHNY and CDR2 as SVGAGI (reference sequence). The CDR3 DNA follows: TGTGCCAGCAGTATTCCGACCGCGGAGAGGGGAAACACCATATATTTT. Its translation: CASSIPTAERGNTIYF.

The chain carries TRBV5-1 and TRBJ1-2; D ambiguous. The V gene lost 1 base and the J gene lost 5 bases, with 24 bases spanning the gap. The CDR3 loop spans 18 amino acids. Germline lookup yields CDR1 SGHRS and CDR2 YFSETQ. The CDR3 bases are TGCGCCAGCAGCTTGCCCATAAATCTCAACCACCAGTTTTATGGCTACACCTTC. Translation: CASSLPINLNHQFYGYTF.

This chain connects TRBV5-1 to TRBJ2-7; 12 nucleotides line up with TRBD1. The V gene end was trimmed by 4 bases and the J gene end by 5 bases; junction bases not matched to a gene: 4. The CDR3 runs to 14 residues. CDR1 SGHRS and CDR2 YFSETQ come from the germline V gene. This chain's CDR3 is CASSQGTGGHEQYF. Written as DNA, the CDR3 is TGCGCCAGCAGCCAAGGGACAGGGGGCCACGAGCAGTACTTC.

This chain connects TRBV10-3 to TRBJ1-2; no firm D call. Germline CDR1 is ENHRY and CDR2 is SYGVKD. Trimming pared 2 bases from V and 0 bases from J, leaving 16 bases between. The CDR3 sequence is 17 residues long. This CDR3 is CAISETSSSTSNYGYTF. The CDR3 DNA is TGTGCCATCAGTGAGACCTCATCCTCGACATCTAACTATGGCTACACCTTC.

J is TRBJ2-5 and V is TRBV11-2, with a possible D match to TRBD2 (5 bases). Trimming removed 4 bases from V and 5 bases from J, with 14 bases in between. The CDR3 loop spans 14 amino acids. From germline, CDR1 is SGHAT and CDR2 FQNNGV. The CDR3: CASSSFGNYETQYF. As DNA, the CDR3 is TGTGCCAGCAGCTCGTTCGGGAATTACGAGACCCAGTACTTC. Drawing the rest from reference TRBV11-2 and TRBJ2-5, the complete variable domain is EAGVAQSPRYKIIEKRQSVAFWCNPISGHATLYWYQQILGQGPKLLIQFQNNGVVDDSQLPKDRFSAERLKGVDSTLKIQPAKLEDSAVYLCASSSFGNYETQYFGPGTRLLVL.

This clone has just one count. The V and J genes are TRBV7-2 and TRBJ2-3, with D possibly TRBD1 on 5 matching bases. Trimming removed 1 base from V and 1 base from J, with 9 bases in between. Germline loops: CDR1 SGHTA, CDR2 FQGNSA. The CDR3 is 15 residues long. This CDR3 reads CASSLGGYRTDTQYF. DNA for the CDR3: TGTGCCAGCAGCTTAGGGGGCTATCGCACAGATACGCAGTATTTT.

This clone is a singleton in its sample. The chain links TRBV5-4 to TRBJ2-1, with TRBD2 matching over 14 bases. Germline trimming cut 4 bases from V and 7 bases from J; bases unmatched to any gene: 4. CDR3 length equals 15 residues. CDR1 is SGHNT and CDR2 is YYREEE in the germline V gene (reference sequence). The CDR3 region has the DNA TGTGCCAGCAGCCCAGGACTAGCGGGGGGTAATGAGCAGTTCTTC. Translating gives CASSPGLAGGNEQFF.

The DNA for the CDR3 is TGTGCCAGCAGCCACCCGGGGGACCTTTCTGCAACTAATGAAAAACTGTTTTTT. Amino acids: CASSHPGDLSATNEKLFF. The V gene is TRBV5-6, the J gene TRBJ1-4, with a weak D call TRBD1 (5 bases). Trimming pared 4 bases from V and 0 bases from J, leaving 19 bases between. Germline loops: CDR1 SGHDT, CDR2 YYEEEE. This CDR3 is 18 amino acids long.

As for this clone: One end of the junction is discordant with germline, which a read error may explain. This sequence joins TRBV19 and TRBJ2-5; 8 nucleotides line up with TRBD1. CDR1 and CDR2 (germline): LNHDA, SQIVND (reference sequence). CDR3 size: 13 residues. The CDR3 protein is CASSTGGKETQYF. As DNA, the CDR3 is TGTGCCAGCAGTACAGGGGGTAAGGAGACCCAGTACTTC.

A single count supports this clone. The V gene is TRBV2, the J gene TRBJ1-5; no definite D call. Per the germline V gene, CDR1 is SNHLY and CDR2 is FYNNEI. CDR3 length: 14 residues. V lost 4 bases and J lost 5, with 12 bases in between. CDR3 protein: CASSGAGSHQPQHF. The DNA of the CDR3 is TGTGCCAGCAGTGGGGCCGGAAGCCATCAGCCCCAGCATTTT.

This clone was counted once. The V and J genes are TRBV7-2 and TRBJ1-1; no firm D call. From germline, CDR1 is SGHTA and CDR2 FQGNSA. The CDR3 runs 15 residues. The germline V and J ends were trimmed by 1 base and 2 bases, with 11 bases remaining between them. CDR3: CASSLGLGRNTEAFF. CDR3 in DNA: TGTGCCAGCAGCTTAGGGCTTGGCCGAAACACTGAAGCTTTCTTT.

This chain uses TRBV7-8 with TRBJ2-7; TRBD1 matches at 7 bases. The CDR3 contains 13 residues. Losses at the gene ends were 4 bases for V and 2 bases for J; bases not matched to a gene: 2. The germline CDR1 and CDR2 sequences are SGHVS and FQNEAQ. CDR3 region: CASSSTGAYEQYF. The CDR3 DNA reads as TGTGCCAGCAGCTCTACAGGGGCCTACGAGCAGTACTTC.

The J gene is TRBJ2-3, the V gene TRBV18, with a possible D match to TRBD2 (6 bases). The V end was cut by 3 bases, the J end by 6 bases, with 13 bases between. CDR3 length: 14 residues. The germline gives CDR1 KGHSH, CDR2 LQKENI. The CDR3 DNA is TGTGCCAGCTCACCCTTAATGCTAGCGGATACGCAGTATTTT. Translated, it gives CASSPLMLADTQYF.

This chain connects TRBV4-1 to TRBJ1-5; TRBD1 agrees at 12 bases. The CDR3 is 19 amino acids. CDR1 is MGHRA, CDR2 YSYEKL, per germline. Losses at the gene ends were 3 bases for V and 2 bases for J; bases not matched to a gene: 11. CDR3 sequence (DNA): TGCGCCAGCAGCCATCACCCGGGACAGGGGGCGTCTGGCAATCAGCCCCAGCATTTT. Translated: CASSHHPGQGASGNQPQHF.

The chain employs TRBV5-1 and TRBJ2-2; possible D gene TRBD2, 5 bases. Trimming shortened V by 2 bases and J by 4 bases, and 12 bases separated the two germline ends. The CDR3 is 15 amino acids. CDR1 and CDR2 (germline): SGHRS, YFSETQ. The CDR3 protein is CASSFPGVVTGELFF. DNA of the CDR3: TGCGCCAGCAGCTTCCCCGGGGTGGTCACCGGGGAGCTGTTTTTT.

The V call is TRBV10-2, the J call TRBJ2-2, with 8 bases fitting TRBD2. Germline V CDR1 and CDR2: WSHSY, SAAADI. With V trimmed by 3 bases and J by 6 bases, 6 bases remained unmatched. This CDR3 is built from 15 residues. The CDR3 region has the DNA TGCGCCAGCAGTGAAGCGGGGGTTTCGCCCGGGGAGCTGTTTTTT. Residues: CASSEAGVSPGELFF.

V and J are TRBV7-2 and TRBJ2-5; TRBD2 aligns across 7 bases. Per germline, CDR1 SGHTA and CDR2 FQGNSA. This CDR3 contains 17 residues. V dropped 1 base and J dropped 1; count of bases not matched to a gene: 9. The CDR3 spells CASSLVGASGPQETQYF. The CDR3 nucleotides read TGTGCCAGCAGCTTAGTAGGGGCTAGCGGACCCCAAGAGACCCAGTACTTC.

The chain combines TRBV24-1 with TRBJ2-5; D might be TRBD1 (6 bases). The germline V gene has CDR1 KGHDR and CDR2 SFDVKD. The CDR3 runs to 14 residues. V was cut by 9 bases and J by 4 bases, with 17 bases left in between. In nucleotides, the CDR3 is TGTGCCACCGCGGCCACAGGGTTCCTAGAGACCCAGTACTTC. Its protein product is CATAATGFLETQYF.

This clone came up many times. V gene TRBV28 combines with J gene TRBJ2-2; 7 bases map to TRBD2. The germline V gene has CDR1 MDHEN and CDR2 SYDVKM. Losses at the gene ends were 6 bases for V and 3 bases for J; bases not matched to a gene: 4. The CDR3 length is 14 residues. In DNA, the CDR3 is TGTGCCAGCAGGTTGGGGGGGGACACCGGGGAGCTGTTTTTT. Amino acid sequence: CASRLGGDTGELFF.

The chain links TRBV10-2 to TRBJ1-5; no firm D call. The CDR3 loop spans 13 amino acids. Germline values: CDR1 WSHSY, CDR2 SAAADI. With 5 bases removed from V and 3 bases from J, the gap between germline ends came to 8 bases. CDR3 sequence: CASSPGFNQPQHF. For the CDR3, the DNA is TGCGCCAGCAGTCCAGGTTTCAATCAGCCCCAGCATTTT.

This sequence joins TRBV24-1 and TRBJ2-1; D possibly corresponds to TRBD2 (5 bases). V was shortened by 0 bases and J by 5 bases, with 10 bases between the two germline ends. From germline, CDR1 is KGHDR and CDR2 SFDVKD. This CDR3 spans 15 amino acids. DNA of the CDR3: TGTGCCACCAGTGATTTGGGGGAGCGTCACAATGAGCAGTTCTTC. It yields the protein CATSDLGERHNEQFF.

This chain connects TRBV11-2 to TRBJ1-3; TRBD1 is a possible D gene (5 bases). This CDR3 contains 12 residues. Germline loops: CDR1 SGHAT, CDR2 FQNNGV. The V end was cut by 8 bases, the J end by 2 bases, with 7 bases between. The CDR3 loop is CASRQTGNTIYF. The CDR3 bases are TGTGCCAGCCGACAGACTGGAAACACCATATATTTT.

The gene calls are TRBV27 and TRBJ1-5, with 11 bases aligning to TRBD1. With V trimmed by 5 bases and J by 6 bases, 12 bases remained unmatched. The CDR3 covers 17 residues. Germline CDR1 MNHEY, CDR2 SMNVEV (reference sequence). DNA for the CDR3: TGTGCCAGCAGTCCCGGGACAGGGGGGAAGGAGGGTCAGCCCCAGCATTTT. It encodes CASSPGTGGKEGQPQHF.

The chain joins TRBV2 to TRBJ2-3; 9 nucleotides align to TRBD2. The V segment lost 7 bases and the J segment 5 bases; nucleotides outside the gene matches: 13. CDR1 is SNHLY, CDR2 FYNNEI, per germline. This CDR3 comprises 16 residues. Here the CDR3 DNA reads TGTGCCAGCAACCGAAGGGCTAGCGGGGTACGAGATACGCAGTATTTT. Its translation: CASNRRASGVRDTQYF. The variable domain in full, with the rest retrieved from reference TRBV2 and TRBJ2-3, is EPEVTQTPSHQVTQMGQEVILRCVPISNHLYFYWYRQILGQKVEFLVSFYNNEISEKSEIFDDQFSVERPDGSNFTLKIRSTKLEDSAMYFCASNRRASGVRDTQYFGPGTRLTVL.

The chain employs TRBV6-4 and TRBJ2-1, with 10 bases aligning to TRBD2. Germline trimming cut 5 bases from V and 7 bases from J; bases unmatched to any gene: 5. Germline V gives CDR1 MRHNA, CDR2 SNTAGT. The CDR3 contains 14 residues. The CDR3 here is CASSKGLASNEQFF. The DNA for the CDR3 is TGTGCCAGCAGTAAGGGACTAGCGTCAAATGAGCAGTTCTTC.

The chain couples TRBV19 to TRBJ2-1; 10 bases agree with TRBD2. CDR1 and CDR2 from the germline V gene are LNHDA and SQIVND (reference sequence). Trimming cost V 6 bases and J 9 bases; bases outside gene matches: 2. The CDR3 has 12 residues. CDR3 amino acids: CASSPSGSEQFF. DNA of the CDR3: TGTGCCAGTAGCCCTAGCGGGAGTGAGCAGTTCTTC.

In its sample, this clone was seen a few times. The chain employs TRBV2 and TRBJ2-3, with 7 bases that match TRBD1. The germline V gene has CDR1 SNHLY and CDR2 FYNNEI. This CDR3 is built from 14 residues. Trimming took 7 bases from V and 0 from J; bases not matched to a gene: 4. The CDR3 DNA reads TGTGCCAGCATGGACAGGCTTAGCACAGATACGCAGTATTTT. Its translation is CASMDRLSTDTQYF.

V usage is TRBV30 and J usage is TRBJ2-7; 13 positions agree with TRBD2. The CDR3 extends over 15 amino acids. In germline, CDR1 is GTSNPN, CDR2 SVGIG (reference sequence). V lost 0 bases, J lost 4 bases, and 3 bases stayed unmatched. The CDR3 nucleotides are TGTGCCTGGAGTGTGGGACTAGCGGGGCTGTACGAGCAGTACTTC. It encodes CAWSVGLAGLYEQYF.